The 2 T cell receptor beta chains listed next were all sequenced from one sample in a study of control samples from healthy donors and cancer patients. Measured with immunoSEQ multiplex PCR; TCRdb has only the in-frame clones, and not every one. The sample contains about 53,000 clones, roughly 87% of which appear only once. Sequencing used PBMCs. These receptors all come from a man aged 60 to 69 with head and neck cancer.

V is TRBV7-9 and J is TRBJ2-4; a possible D gene is TRBD2 (5 bases). Trimming cost V 2 bases and J 2 bases, with 13 bases left between them. CDR3 length: 16 residues. Germline CDR1 is SEHNR and CDR2 is FQNEAQ (reference sequence). The CDR3 DNA sequence: TGTGCCAGCAGCTTATTCAGCGCCGGGACCAAAAACATTCAGTACTTC. Translated, it gives CASSLFSAGTKNIQYF.

V usage is TRBV5-8 and J usage is TRBJ2-7, with D hard to call. The CDR3 covers 8 residues. Germline V gene sequence: CDR1 SGHTS, CDR2 YDEGEE. Here the CDR3 DNA reads TGTCGCTCCTACGAGCAGTACTTC. Translated: CRSYEQYF. Full variable domain (rest looked up from reference TRBV5-8 and TRBJ2-7): EAGVTQSPTHLIKTRGQQATLRCSPISGHTSVYWYQQALGLGLQFLLWYDEGEERNRGNFPPRFSGRQFPNYSSELNVNALELEDSALYLCRSYEQYFGPGTRLTVT.